This T cell receptor beta chain was sequenced in a study of CD8+CD57+ T cells in acquired aplastic anemia. Study-wide background: The DNA of sorted CD4+ and CD8+ cells averaged around 3 ug.

The CDR3 has 15 residues. Per the germline V gene, CDR1 is DFQATT and CDR2 is SNEGSKA (reference sequence). V gave up 0 bases and J gave up 0 bases, with 12 bases separating them. The template for TCR beta VDJ and CDR3 sequence profiling was genomic DNA. A single record per CDR3 protein comes from TCRdb applying MiXCR to the reads. The repertoire holds approximately 160,000 distinct CDR3 sequences, with just under 45% as singletons. This sequence was found in a human donor in good health. The sequencing sample was made of sorted CD4+, CD8+, or CD8+CD57+ T cells (not recorded which) from PBMCs. The chain recombines TRBV20-1 with TRBJ2-7; D possibly uses TRBD1 or TRBD2 (7 bases each). The CDR3 loop is CSARDGGDSSYEQYF. The CDR3 DNA reads TGCAGTGCTAGAGATGGGGGGGACAGCTCCTACGAGCAGTACTTC.